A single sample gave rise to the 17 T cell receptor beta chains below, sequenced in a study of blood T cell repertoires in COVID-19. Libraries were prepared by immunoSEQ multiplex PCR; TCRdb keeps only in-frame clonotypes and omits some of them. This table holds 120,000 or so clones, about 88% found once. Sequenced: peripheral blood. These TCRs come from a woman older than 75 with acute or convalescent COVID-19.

CDR3 sequence reads: CASSYGGRQNYEQYF. The CDR3 DNA follows: TGTGCCAGCAGTTACGGAGGGAGGCAAAACTACGAGCAGTACTTC. J is TRBJ2-7 and V is TRBV6-2 or TRBV6-3; D is possibly TRBD2 (6 bases). The CDR3 length is 15 residues. Germline lookup yields CDR1 MNHEY and CDR2 SVGEGT. Trimming took 2 bases from V and 3 from J, leaving 14 bases between them.

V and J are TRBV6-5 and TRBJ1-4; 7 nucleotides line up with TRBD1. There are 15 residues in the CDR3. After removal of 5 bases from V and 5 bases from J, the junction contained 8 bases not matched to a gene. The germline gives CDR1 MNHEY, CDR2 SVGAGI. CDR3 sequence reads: CASSTGQAMNEKLFF. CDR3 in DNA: TGTGCCAGCAGTACCGGACAGGCGATGAATGAAAAACTGTTTTTT.

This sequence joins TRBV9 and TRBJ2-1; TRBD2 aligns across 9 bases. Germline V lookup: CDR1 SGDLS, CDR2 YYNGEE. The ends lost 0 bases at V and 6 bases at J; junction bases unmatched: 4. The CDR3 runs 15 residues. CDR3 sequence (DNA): TGTGCCAGCAGCGTAGGCGGGACTAGCTTCAATGAGCAGTTCTTC. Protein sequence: CASSVGGTSFNEQFF.

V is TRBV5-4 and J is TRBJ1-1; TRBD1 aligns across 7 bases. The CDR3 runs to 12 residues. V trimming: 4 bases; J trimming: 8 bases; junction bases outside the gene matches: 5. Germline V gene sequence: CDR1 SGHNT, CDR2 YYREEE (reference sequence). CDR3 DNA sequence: TGTGCCAGCAGCCTTAGACAGGGCGAAGCTTTCTTT. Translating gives CASSLRQGEAFF.

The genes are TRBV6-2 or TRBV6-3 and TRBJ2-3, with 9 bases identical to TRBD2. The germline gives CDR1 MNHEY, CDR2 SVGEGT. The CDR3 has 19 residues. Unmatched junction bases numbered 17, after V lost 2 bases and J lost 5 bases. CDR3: CASSYQNSGGKITGDTQYF. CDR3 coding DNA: TGTGCCAGCAGTTACCAAAACAGCGGGGGGAAAATCACGGGAGATACGCAGTATTTT.

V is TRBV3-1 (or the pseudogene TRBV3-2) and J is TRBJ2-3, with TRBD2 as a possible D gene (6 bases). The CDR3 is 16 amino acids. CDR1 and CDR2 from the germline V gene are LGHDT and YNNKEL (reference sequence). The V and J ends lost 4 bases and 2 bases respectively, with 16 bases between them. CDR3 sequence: CASSLSSRGITDTQYF. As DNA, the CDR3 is TGTGCCAGCAGCCTGTCCTCGCGGGGAATCACAGATACGCAGTATTTT.

The CDR3 DNA follows: TGCGCCAGCAGCCCGGACAGGGAGACCTACGAGCAGTACTTC. Protein product: CASSPDRETYEQYF. This chain joins TRBV5-1 and TRBJ2-7; TRBD1 matches at 8 bases. This CDR3 has 14 residues. V lost 4 bases to trimming and J lost 2 bases; unmatched junction nucleotides: 5. Germline-derived CDR1 and CDR2 are SGHRS and YFSETQ.

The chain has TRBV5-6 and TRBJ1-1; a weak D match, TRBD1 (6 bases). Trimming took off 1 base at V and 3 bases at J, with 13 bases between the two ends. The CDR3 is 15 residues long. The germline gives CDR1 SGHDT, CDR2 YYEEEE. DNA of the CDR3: TGTGCCAGCAGCTTGTTAGCCAGGGGTGACACTGAAGCTTTCTTT. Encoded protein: CASSLLARGDTEAFF.

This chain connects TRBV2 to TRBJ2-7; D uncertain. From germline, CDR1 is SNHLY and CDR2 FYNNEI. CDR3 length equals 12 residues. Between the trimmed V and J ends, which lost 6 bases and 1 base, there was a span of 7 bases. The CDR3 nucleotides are TGTGCCAGCAGCCCAAATTCCTACGAGCAGTACTTC. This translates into CASSPNSYEQYF.

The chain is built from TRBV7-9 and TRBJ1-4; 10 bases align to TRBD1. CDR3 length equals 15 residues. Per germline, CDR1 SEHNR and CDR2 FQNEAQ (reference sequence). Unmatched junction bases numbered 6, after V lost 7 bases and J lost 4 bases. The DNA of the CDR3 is TGTGCCAGCACCGGACAGGGGGGGATTAATGAAAAACTGTTTTTT. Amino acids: CASTGQGGINEKLFF.

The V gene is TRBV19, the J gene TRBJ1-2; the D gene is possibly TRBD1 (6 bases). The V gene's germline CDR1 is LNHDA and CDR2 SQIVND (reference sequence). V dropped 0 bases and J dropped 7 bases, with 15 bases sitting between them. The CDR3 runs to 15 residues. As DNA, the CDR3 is TGTGCCAGTAGTATAGATCGGCAGGGGCGCTCTGGCTACACCTTC. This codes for CASSIDRQGRSGYTF.

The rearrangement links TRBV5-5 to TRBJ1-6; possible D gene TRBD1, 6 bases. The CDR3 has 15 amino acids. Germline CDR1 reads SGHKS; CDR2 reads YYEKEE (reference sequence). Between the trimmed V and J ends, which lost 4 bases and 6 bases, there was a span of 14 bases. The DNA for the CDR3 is TGTGCCAGCAGCCCCCCAACAGGGACTAATTCACCCCTCCACTTT. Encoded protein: CASSPPTGTNSPLHF.

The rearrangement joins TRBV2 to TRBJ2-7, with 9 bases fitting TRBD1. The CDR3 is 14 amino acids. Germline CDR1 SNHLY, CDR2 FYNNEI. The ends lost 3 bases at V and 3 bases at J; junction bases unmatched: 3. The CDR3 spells CASSDKTGGYEQYF. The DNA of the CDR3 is TGTGCCAGCAGTGATAAGACAGGGGGCTACGAGCAGTACTTC. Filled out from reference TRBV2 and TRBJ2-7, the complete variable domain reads EPEVTQTPSHQVTQMGQEVILRCVPISNHLYFYWYRQILGQKVEFLVSFYNNEISEKSEIFDDQFSVERPDGSNFTLKIRSTKLEDSAMYFCASSDKTGGYEQYFGPGTRLTVT.

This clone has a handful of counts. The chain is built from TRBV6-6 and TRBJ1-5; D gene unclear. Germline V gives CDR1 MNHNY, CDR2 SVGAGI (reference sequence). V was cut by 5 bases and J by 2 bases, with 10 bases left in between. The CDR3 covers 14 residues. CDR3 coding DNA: TGTGCCAGCAGTACCATAGATGGCAATCAGCCCCAGCATTTT. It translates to CASSTIDGNQPQHF.

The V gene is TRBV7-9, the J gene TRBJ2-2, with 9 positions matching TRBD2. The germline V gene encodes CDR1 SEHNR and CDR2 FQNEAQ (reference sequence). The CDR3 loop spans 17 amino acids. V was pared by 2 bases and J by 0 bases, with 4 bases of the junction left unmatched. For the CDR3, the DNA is TGTGCCAGCAGCTTATTAGCGGGAGATGCGAACACCGGGGAGCTGTTTTTT. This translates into CASSLLAGDANTGELFF. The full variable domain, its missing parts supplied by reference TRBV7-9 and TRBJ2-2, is DTGVSQNPRHKITKRGQNVTFRCDPISEHNRLYWYRQTLGQGPEFLTYFQNEAQLEKSRLLSDRFSAERPKGSFSTLEIQRTEQGDSAMYLCASSLLAGDANTGELFFGEGSRLTVL.

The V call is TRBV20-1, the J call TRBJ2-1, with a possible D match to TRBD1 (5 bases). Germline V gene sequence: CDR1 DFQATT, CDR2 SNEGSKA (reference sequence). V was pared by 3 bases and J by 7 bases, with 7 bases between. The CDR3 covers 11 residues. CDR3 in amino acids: CSARGLNEQFF. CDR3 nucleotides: TGCAGTGCTAGGGGGCTAAATGAGCAGTTCTTC.

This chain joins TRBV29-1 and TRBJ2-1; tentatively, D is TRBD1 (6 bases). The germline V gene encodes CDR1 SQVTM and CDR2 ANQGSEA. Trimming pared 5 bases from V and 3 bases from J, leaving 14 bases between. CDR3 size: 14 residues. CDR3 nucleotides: TGCAGCGTTCAACAGGGATACAGCTACAATGAGCAGTTCTTC. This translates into CSVQQGYSYNEQFF.